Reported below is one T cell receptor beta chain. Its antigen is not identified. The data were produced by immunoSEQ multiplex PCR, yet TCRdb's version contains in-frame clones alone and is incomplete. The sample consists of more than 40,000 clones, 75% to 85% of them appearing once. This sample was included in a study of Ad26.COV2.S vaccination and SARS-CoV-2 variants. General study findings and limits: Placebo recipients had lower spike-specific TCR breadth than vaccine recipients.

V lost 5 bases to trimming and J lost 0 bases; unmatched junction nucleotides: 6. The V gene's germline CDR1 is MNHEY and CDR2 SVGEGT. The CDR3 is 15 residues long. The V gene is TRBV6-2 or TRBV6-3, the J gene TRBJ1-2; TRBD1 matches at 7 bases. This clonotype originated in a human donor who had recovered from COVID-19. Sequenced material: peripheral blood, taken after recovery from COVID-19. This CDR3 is CASSRRQGANYGYTF. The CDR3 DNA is TGTGCCAGCAGTCGACGACAGGGAGCTAACTATGGCTACACCTTC.